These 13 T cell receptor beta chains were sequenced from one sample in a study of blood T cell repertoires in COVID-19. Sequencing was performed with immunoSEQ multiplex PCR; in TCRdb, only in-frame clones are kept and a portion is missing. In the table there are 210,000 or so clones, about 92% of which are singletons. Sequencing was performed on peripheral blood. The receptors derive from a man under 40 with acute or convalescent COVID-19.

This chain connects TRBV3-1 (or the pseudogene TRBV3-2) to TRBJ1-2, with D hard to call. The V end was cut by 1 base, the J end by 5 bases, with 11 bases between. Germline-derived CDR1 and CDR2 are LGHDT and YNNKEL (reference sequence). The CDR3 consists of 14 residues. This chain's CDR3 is CASSQVPTVYGYTF. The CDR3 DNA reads TGTGCCAGCAGCCAAGTACCCACAGTTTATGGCTACACCTTC.

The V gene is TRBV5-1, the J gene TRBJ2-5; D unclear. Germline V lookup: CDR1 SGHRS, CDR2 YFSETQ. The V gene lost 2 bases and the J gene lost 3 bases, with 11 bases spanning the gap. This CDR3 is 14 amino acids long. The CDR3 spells CASSLTYQKETQYF. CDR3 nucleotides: TGCGCCAGCAGCTTAACCTATCAAAAAGAGACCCAGTACTTC.

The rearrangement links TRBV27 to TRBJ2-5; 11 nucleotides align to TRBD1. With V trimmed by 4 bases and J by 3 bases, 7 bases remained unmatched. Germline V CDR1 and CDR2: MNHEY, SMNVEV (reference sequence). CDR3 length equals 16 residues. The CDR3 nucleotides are TGTGCCAGCAGTTCCGCCCGGACAGGGGGCGAAGAGACCCAGTACTTC. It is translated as CASSSARTGGEETQYF.

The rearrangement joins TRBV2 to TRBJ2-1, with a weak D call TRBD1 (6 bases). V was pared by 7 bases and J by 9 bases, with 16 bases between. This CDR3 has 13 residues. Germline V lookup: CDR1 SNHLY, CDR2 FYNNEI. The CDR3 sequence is CASNRYEGVEQFF. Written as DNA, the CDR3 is TGTGCCAGCAACCGATACGAGGGGGTTGAGCAGTTCTTC.

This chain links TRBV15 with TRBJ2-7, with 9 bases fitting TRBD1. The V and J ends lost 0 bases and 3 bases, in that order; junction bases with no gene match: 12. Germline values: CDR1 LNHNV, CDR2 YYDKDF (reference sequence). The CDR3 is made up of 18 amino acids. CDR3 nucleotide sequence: TGTGCCACCAGCAGAGATCCCCCGACAGGGGGGGTCGTCTACGAGCAGTACTTC. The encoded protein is CATSRDPPTGGVVYEQYF. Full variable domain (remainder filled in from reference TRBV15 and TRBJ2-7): DAMVIQNPRYQVTQFGKPVTLSCSQTLNHNVMYWYQQKSSQAPKLLFHYYDKDFNNEADTPDNFQSRRPNTSFCFLDIRSPGLGDTAMYLCATSRDPPTGGVVYEQYFGPGTRLTVT.

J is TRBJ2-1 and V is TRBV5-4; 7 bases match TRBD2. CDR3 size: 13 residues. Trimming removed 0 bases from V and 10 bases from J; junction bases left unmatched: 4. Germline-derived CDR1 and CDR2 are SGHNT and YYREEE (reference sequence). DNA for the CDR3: TGTGCCAGCAGCTTGGGTGCGGGAGAAGAGCAGTTCTTC. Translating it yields CASSLGAGEEQFF.

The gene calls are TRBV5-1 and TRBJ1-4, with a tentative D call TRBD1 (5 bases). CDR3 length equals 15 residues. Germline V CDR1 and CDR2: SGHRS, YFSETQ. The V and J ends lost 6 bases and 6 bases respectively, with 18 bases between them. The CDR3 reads CASKARGLRDEKLFF. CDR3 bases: TGCGCCAGCAAGGCTCGGGGACTCCGTGATGAAAAACTGTTTTTT.

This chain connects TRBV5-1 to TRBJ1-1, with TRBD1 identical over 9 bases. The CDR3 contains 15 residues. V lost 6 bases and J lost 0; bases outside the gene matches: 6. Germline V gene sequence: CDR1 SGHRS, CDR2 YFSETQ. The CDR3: CASTRDRALNTEAFF. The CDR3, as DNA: TGCGCCAGCACCCGGGACAGGGCTTTGAACACTGAAGCTTTCTTT.

The CDR3 nucleotides read TGTGCCTGGCAAAACAGGGGAAAAATGAACACTGAAGCTTTCTTT. Amino acids: CAWQNRGKMNTEAFF. The V gene is TRBV30, the J gene TRBJ1-1; TRBD1 aligns across 7 bases. Per the germline V gene, CDR1 is GTSNPN and CDR2 is SVGIG (reference sequence). The CDR3 spans 15 residues. J was trimmed by 0 bases and V by 5 bases; bases with no gene match: 9.

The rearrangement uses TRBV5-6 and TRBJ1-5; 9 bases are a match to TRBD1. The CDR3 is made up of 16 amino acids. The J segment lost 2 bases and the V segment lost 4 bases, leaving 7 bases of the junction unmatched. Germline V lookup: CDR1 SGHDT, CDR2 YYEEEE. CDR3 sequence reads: CASSIGDRVGNQPQHF. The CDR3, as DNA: TGTGCCAGCAGCATTGGGGACAGGGTGGGCAATCAGCCCCAGCATTTT.

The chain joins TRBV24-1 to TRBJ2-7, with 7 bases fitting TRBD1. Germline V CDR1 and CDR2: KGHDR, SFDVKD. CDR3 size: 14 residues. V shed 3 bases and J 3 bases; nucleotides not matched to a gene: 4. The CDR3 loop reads CATSDNRDSYEQYF. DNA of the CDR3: TGTGCCACCAGTGATAACCGGGACAGCTACGAGCAGTACTTC.

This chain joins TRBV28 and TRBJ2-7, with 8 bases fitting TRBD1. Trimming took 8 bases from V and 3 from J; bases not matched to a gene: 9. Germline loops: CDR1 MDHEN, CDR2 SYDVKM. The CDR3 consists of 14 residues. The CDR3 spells CASHAGTGFYEQYF. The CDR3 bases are TGTGCCAGCCACGCCGGGACAGGATTCTACGAGCAGTACTTC.

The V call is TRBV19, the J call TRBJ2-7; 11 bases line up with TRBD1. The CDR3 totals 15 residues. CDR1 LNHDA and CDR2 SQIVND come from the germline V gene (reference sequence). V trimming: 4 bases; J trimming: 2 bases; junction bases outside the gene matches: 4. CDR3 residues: CASSRPGQGAYEQYF. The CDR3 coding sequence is TGTGCCAGTAGTAGACCGGGACAGGGGGCCTACGAGCAGTACTTC.